The 29 T cell receptor beta chains presented below share a single source sample, sequenced in a study of blood T cell repertoires in COVID-19 (dated by TCRdb to the early 2020s). The library was produced with the immunoSEQ multiplex PCR assay. In TCRdb, the immuneACCESS table is reduced to in-frame sequences with V and J assigned. These tables do not hold every clone; where another copy was compared, an unresolved V gene accounts for under half, and the others remain unexplained. Across this sample there are about 240,000 clones, with more than 75% seen only once. The top ten constitute 9% to 15% of the sample. What was sequenced was peripheral blood. The receptor set was obtained from a man aged 80 or over with acute or convalescent COVID-19.

This chain links TRBV2 with TRBJ1-5; D unresolved. Germline V gene sequence: CDR1 SNHLY, CDR2 FYNNEI. The CDR3 runs 14 residues. V lost 9 bases and J lost 7, with 19 bases in between. CDR3 in amino acids: CASSTRPPRQPQHF. Written as DNA, the CDR3 is TGTGCCAGTAGTACCCGCCCCCCCAGACAGCCCCAGCATTTT.

The chain is built from TRBV28 and TRBJ1-2; D uncertain. Germline V gene data show CDR1 as MDHEN and CDR2 as SYDVKM. This CDR3 region has 14 residues. Trimming shortened V by 4 bases and J by 7 bases, and 16 bases separated the two germline ends. CDR3 bases: TGTGCCAGCAGTTCCGGATCTCCCGGGAGTGGCTACACCTTC. It is translated as CASSSGSPGSGYTF.

The V call is TRBV19, the J call TRBJ2-7, with D possibly matching TRBD2 (5 bases). Per the germline V gene, CDR1 is LNHDA and CDR2 is SQIVND (reference sequence). V was trimmed by 0 bases and J by 4 bases, leaving 13 bases between them. The length of the CDR3 is 15 residues. DNA of the CDR3: TGTGCCAGTAGTATAGAGGTGGGAGCCAGGTACGAGCAGTACTTC. Its protein is CASSIEVGARYEQYF.

CDR3 sequence reads: CASSFTGSEQYF. CDR3 coding DNA: TGTGCCAGCAGTTTTACAGGGAGCGAGCAGTACTTC. The V and J genes are TRBV6-5 and TRBJ2-7; TRBD1 might be the D (6 bases). The CDR3 is made up of 12 amino acids. V was shortened by 4 bases and J by 6 bases, with 10 bases between the two germline ends. The germline CDR1 and CDR2 sequences are MNHEY and SVGAGI.

This chain connects TRBV5-1 to TRBJ2-2, with a possible D match to TRBD1 (6 bases). Per germline, CDR1 SGHRS and CDR2 YFSETQ. V gave up 4 bases and J gave up 0 bases, with 13 bases separating them. This CDR3 has 16 amino acids. This CDR3 is CASSPGQPANTGELFF. CDR3 DNA sequence: TGCGCCAGCAGCCCCGGACAGCCCGCGAACACCGGGGAGCTGTTTTTT.

The chain employs TRBV6-5 and TRBJ2-3; D might be TRBD1 (6 bases). The germline gives CDR1 MNHEY, CDR2 SVGAGI. The V end was cut by 7 bases, the J end by 0 bases, with 14 bases between. The CDR3 runs to 15 residues. The CDR3 coding sequence is TGTGCCAGCACCCGGACAGCCTTTAGCACAGATACGCAGTATTTT. This gives the protein CASTRTAFSTDTQYF.

V usage is TRBV19 and J usage is TRBJ1-6, with 7 bases lining up with TRBD1. V lost 7 bases and J lost 3; bases outside the gene matches: 0. This CDR3 is 13 amino acids long. CDR1 and CDR2 from the germline V gene are LNHDA and SQIVND (reference sequence). The CDR3 reads CASTGGYNSPLHF. The CDR3 DNA reads as TGTGCCAGTACAGGGGGCTATAATTCACCCCTCCACTTT.

This clone was seen once. The genes are TRBV6-5 and TRBJ1-3; 8 nucleotides line up with TRBD1. The CDR3 has 14 amino acids. With V trimmed by 2 bases and J by 6 bases, 3 bases remained unmatched. CDR1 and CDR2 (germline): MNHEY, SVGAGI. CDR3 protein: CASSYQGAENTIYF. As DNA, the CDR3 is TGTGCCAGCAGTTACCAGGGGGCCGAAAACACCATATATTTT.

The rearrangement joins TRBV28 to TRBJ1-1; the D gene is possibly TRBD1 (6 bases). This CDR3 spans 14 amino acids. The V and J ends lost 10 bases and 4 bases respectively, with 19 bases between them. Germline V lookup: CDR1 MDHEN, CDR2 SYDVKM. In DNA, the CDR3 is TGTGCCATCTTTAGGGGGGGTAGCGGCACTGAAGCTTTCTTT. Its protein is CAIFRGGSGTEAFF.

J is TRBJ1-2 and V is TRBV28; possible D gene TRBD1, 6 bases. Trimming removed 5 bases from V and 5 bases from J, with 15 bases in between. There are 14 residues in the CDR3. CDR1 is MDHEN and CDR2 is SYDVKM in the germline V gene. CDR3 sequence reads: CASSNSGVGYGYTF. The CDR3 bases are TGTGCCAGCAGTAACTCAGGGGTAGGGTATGGCTACACCTTC.

In its sample, this clone was seen once. The rearrangement uses TRBV2 and TRBJ1-5, with 8 nucleotides matching TRBD1. The CDR3 contains 18 residues. Germline V gives CDR1 SNHLY, CDR2 FYNNEI. With 6 bases clipped from V and 6 bases from J, the junction kept 19 bases outside the gene matches. DNA for the CDR3: TGTGCCAGCAGGACGGGACTGTGGCAGGGGGCAAGGAGTCAGCCCCAGCATTTT. The encoded protein is CASRTGLWQGARSQPQHF.

The chain couples TRBV5-6 to TRBJ2-7; TRBD1 agrees at 8 bases. The CDR3 runs 13 residues. Germline CDR1 reads SGHDT; CDR2 reads YYEEEE. Trimming cost V 5 bases and J 5 bases; bases outside gene matches: 6. DNA of the CDR3: TGTGCCAGCAGAGGCAGGGGGCTCGACGAGCAGTACTTC. It yields the protein CASRGRGLDEQYF.

Regarding this clone: Other nucleotide sequences in the sample specify the same CDR3. The V call is TRBV5-1, the J call TRBJ2-2, with 8 bases fitting TRBD2. Germline V CDR1 and CDR2: SGHRS, YFSETQ. The CDR3 runs to 15 residues. V trimming: 4 bases; J trimming: 2 bases; junction bases outside the gene matches: 4. Written as DNA, the CDR3 is TGCGCCAGCAGCCCGGGAGGGACCAACACCGGGGAGCTGTTTTTT. Encoded protein: CASSPGGTNTGELFF.

J is TRBJ1-3 and V is TRBV2, with D possibly matching TRBD1 (5 bases). Trimming took 1 base from V and 3 from J, leaving 13 bases between them. CDR1 SNHLY and CDR2 FYNNEI come from the germline V gene. The CDR3 spans 16 residues. In DNA form, the CDR3 reads TGTGCCAGCAGTGAAGAGAAGGGGCTGGTTGGAAACACCATATATTTT. Translation: CASSEEKGLVGNTIYF.

This chain connects TRBV28 to TRBJ2-7; possible D gene TRBD2, 5 bases. V dropped 3 bases and J dropped 3 bases, with 6 bases sitting between them. The CDR3 contains 12 residues. CDR1 MDHEN and CDR2 SYDVKM come from the germline V gene. The CDR3 here is CASSFDYYEQYF. The CDR3 nucleotides read TGTGCCAGCAGTTTTGACTACTACGAGCAGTACTTC.

The rearrangement uses TRBV7-8 and TRBJ1-2, with a possible D match to TRBD1 (6 bases). The V end was cut by 6 bases, the J end by 8 bases, with 16 bases between. The CDR3 is 13 residues long. Germline V lookup: CDR1 SGHVS, CDR2 FQNEAQ. CDR3 loop: CASRIRGGLGYTF. The CDR3 coding sequence is TGTGCCAGCAGAATACGGGGGGGCCTGGGCTACACCTTC. Full variable domain (missing parts from reference TRBV7-8 and TRBJ1-2): GAGVSQSPRYKVAKRGQDVALRCDPISGHVSLFWYQQALGQGPEFLTYFQNEAQLDKSGLPSDRFFAERPEGSVSTLKIQRTQQEDSAVYLCASRIRGGLGYTFGSGTRLTVV.

The chain carries TRBV7-9 and TRBJ1-2, with 7 bases lining up with TRBD1. This CDR3 comprises 14 residues. The V segment lost 5 bases and the J segment 1 base; nucleotides outside the gene matches: 4. Germline CDR1 reads SEHNR; CDR2 reads FQNEAQ (reference sequence). The CDR3 DNA follows: TGTGCCAGCAGCAAGGGACAGAATAACTATGGCTACACCTTC. Translated, it gives CASSKGQNNYGYTF.

J is TRBJ1-1 and V is TRBV19, with D possibly matching TRBD1 (6 bases). Trimming pared 5 bases from V and 5 bases from J, leaving 15 bases between. This CDR3 region has 14 residues. The germline CDR1 and CDR2 sequences are LNHDA and SQIVND (reference sequence). This chain's CDR3 is CASSVDRSRTEAFF. The CDR3 DNA follows: TGTGCCAGTAGTGTTGACAGGTCCAGGACTGAAGCTTTCTTT.

This chain uses TRBV28 with TRBJ1-1, with D possibly matching TRBD1 (5 bases). CDR3 size: 12 residues. Between the trimmed V and J ends, which lost 6 bases and 9 bases, there was a span of 14 bases. Per germline, CDR1 MDHEN and CDR2 SYDVKM. CDR3 in amino acids: CASRPSRGKAFF. CDR3 bases: TGTGCCAGCAGACCTTCTCGGGGGAAAGCTTTCTTT.

V and J are TRBV5-1 and TRBJ2-1, with D perhaps matching TRBD1 (6 bases). The germline V gene encodes CDR1 SGHRS and CDR2 YFSETQ. V gave up 0 bases and J gave up 4 bases, with 11 bases separating them. This CDR3 spans 15 amino acids. Here the CDR3 reads CASSLGDTRYNEQFF. The CDR3 nucleotides are TGCGCCAGCAGCTTGGGGGACACAAGGTACAATGAGCAGTTCTTC.

V usage is TRBV18 and J usage is TRBJ1-2, with D possibly matching TRBD1 (5 bases). The V gene's germline CDR1 is KGHSH and CDR2 LQKENI. The length of the CDR3 is 13 residues. Deletions cut 2 bases from V and 2 bases from J, with 6 bases between. CDR3 bases: TGTGCCAGCTCACCAGACAGCAACTATGGCTACACCTTC. The encoded protein is CASSPDSNYGYTF.

This clone is a singleton in its sample. This chain joins TRBV10-3 and TRBJ1-2; a weak D match, TRBD1 (5 bases). Germline CDR1 is ENHRY and CDR2 is SYGVKD. The CDR3 has 14 amino acids. The V end was cut by 6 bases, the J end by 0 bases, with 11 bases between. The CDR3 region is CAISMGGANYGYTF. The CDR3 DNA sequence: TGTGCCATCAGCATGGGGGGGGCTAACTATGGCTACACCTTC.

The chain joins TRBV2 to TRBJ2-7; TRBD2 agrees at 8 bases. Germline V gene lookup returns CDR1 SNHLY and CDR2 FYNNEI. V lost 6 bases to trimming and J lost 1 base; unmatched junction nucleotides: 8. The CDR3 sequence is 15 residues long. This CDR3 is CASRPPGGTSYEQYF. CDR3 in DNA: TGTGCCAGCAGGCCCCCGGGGGGGACATCCTACGAGCAGTACTTC.

The J gene is TRBJ1-1, the V gene TRBV29-1; D might be TRBD1 (5 bases). The ends were cut back, 3 bases at V and 4 bases at J, with 12 bases in the middle. The CDR3 is 13 amino acids. Germline CDR1 SQVTM, CDR2 ANQGSEA. CDR3 in amino acids: CSVDEWGGTEAFF. CDR3 coding DNA: TGCAGCGTTGATGAATGGGGGGGCACTGAAGCTTTCTTT.

The J gene is TRBJ2-5, the V gene TRBV18; D gene uncertain. V shed 6 bases and J shed 0 bases, with 17 bases lying between them. From germline, CDR1 is KGHSH and CDR2 LQKENI. The CDR3 totals 16 residues. CDR3 protein: CASSPVATSYQETQYF. The CDR3 DNA reads TGTGCCAGCTCGCCCGTGGCAACAAGTTACCAAGAGACCCAGTACTTC. Combining the CDR3 with reference TRBV18 and TRBJ2-5 gives the whole variable domain NAGVMQNPRHLVRRRGQEARLRCSPMKGHSHVYWYRQLPEEGLKFMVYLQKENIIDESGMPKERFSAEFPKEGPSILRIQQVVRGDSAAYFCASSPVATSYQETQYFGPGTRLLVL.

This chain joins TRBV5-1 and TRBJ2-2, with D unclear. The CDR3 is 13 residues long. The V gene's germline CDR1 is SGHRS and CDR2 YFSETQ. With 4 bases removed from V and 3 bases from J, the gap between germline ends came to 7 bases. In nucleotides, the CDR3 is TGCGCCAGCAGCCCCCGCGACACCGGGGAGCTGTTTTTT. It specifies CASSPRDTGELFF.

The chain is built from TRBV5-1 and TRBJ1-1; 9 bases match TRBD1. CDR1 is SGHRS and CDR2 is YFSETQ in the germline V gene. The CDR3 is 13 amino acids. V lost 4 bases to trimming and J lost 8 bases; unmatched junction nucleotides: 6. CDR3 protein: CASSIGQGPEAFF. DNA for the CDR3: TGCGCCAGCAGCATAGGACAGGGGCCCGAAGCTTTCTTT.

The rearrangement uses TRBV18 and TRBJ1-1, with D hard to call. The germline V gene encodes CDR1 KGHSH and CDR2 LQKENI. The CDR3 has 14 amino acids. Trimming took off 6 bases at V and 1 base at J, with 12 bases between the two ends. The CDR3 sequence is CASSPVGGNTEAFF. CDR3 in DNA: TGTGCCAGCTCCCCCGTCGGCGGGAACACTGAAGCTTTCTTT. The full variable domain, rest sourced from reference TRBV18 and TRBJ1-1, is NAGVMQNPRHLVRRRGQEARLRCSPMKGHSHVYWYRQLPEEGLKFMVYLQKENIIDESGMPKERFSAEFPKEGPSILRIQQVVRGDSAAYFCASSPVGGNTEAFFGQGTRLTVV.

Turning to this clone: Other DNA sequences of this sample code for an identical CDR3. The chain uses TRBV5-1 and TRBJ2-5; TRBD1 matches 7 bases. Germline V gives CDR1 SGHRS, CDR2 YFSETQ. The CDR3 has 13 amino acids. With 4 bases clipped from V and 5 bases from J, the junction kept 5 bases outside the gene matches. The CDR3 DNA reads as TGCGCCAGCAGCCCGGGACAGTCGGAGACCCAGTACTTC. Encoded protein: CASSPGQSETQYF.